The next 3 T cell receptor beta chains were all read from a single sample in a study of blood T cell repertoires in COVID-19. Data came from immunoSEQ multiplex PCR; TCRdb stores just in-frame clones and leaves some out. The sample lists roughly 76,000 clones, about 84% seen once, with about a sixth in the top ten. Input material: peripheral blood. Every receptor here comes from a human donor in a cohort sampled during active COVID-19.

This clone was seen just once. The CDR3 DNA sequence: TGTGCCAGCAGCTTCAGGCGAGCGGGAGGCCTCCCAGATACGCAGTATTTT. Encoded protein: CASSFRRAGGLPDTQYF. The chain employs TRBV3-1 (or the pseudogene TRBV3-2) and TRBJ2-3, with 9 bases matching TRBD2. There are 17 residues in the CDR3. CDR1 is LGHDT and CDR2 is YNNKEL in the germline V gene (reference sequence). J lost 4 bases, V lost 5 bases, and 13 bases had no gene match.

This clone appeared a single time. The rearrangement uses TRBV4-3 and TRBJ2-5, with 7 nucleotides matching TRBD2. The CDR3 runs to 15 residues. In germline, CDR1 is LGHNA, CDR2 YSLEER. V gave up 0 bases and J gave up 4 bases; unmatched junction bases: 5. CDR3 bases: TGCGCCAGCAGCCAAGATGGGGAGGGCTCAGAGACCCAGTACTTC. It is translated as CASSQDGEGSETQYF.

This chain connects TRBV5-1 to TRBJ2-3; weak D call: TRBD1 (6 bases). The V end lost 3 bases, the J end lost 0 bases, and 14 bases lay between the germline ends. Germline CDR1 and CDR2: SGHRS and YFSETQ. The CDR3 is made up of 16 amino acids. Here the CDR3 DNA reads TGCGCCAGCAGCTCTCCTTCAGGGGATAGCACAGATACGCAGTATTTT. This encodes CASSSPSGDSTDTQYF.